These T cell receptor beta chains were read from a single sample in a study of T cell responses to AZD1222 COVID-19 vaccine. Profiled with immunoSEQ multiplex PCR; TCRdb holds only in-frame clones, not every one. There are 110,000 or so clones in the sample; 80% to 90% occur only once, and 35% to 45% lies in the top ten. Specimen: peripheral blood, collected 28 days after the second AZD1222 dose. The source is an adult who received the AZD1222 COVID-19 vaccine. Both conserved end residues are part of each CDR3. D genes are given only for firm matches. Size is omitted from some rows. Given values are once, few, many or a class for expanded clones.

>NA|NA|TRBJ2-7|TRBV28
TGTGCCAGCAGTTTCGGGGGAGAATCCTACGAGCAGTACTTC
CASSFGGESYEQYF
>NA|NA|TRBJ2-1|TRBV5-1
TGCGCCAGCAGCGACCGGACGAACAATGAGCAGTTCTTC
CASSDRTNNEQFF
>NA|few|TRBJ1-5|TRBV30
TGTGCCTGGAGTGTAGGAGCTTATAGCAATCAGCCCCAGCATTTT
CAWSVGAYSNQPQHF
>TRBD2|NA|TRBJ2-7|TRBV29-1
TGCAGCGTTGAAGGCACCGGGACTAGCGGCTTCGAGCAGTACTTC
CSVEGTGTSGFEQYF
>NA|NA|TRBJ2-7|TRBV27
TGTGCCAGCAGCTCCTTCGGACAGCTCAACTACGAGCAGTACTTC
CASSSFGQLNYEQYF
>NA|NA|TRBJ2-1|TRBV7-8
TGTGCCAGCAGCCCGGTGCCACATCCACGCAATGAGCAGTTCTTC
CASSPVPHPRNEQFF
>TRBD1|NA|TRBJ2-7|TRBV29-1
TGCAGCGTGCGACAGGGAACCGACGAGCAGTACTTC
CSVRQGTDEQYF
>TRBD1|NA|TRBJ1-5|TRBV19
TGTGCCAGTTGTACAGGGGGCTTTTATCCCCAGCATTTT
CASCTGGFYPQHF
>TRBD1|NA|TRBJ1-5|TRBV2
TGTGCCAGCACCACCGGGACAGGGCGCAATCAGCCCCAGCATTTT
CASTTGTGRNQPQHF
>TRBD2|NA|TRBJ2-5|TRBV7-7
TGTGCCAGCAGCCGTACCGGGACTAGCGTCCAAGAGACCCAGTACTTC
CASSRTGTSVQETQYF
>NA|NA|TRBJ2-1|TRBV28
TGTGCCAGCAGTTCTAGACAAGTCCGACGAGGCGCTCACAATGAGCAGTTCTTC
CASSSRQVRRGAHNEQFF
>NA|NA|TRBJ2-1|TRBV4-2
TGTGCCAGCAGCAAGGAGCGGAGCTCCTACAATGAGCAGTTCTTC
CASSKERSSYNEQFF
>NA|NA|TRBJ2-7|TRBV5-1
TGCGCCAGCAGCTTCCAGGGGGGAATACGTGACGAGCAGTACTTC
CASSFQGGIRDEQYF
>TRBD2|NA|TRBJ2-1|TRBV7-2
TGTGCCAGCAGCCTAGCTAGCGGACCATACAATGAGCAGTTCTTC
CASSLASGPYNEQFF
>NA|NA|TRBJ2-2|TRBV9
TGTGCCAGCAGCGTAAGAGGCGACAAGACCGGGGAGCTGTTTTTT
CASSVRGDKTGELFF
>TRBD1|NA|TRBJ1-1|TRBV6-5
TGTGCCAGCAGGGGACAGGCCGAGAGCGCTTTCTTT
CASRGQAESAFF
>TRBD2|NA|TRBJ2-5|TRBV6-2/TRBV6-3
TGTGCCAGCAGTTTAGGTATAGCGGGAGGGCAAGAGACCCAGTACTTC
CASSLGIAGGQETQYF
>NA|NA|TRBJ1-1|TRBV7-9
TGTGCCAGCAGCTTAGCGACTGAAGCTTTCTTT
CASSLATEAFF
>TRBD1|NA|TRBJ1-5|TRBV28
TGTGCCAGCAGTCGACAGGGTAGCAGTCAGCCCCAGCATTTT
CASSRQGSSQPQHF
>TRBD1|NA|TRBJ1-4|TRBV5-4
TGTGCCAGCAGCTCCCAGGGGGCAGGTGGTGAAAAACTGTTTTTT
CASSSQGAGGEKLFF
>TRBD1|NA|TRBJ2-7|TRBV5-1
TGCGCCAGCAGCCAGACAGGGGAGTCCTACGAGCAGTACTTC
CASSQTGESYEQYF
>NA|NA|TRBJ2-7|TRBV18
TGTGCCAGCTCCTGGTCCGGGGAAAACTACGAGCAGTACTTC
CASSWSGENYEQYF
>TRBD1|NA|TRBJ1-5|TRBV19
TGTGCCAGTAGTCCGGGACAGCTCGGTCAGCCCCAGCATTTT
CASSPGQLGQPQHF
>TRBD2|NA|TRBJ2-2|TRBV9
TGTGCCAGCAGCGCGCGTCTCACTAGCGTCGACACCGGGGAGCTGTTTTTT
CASSARLTSVDTGELFF
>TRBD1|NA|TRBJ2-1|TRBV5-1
TGCGCCAGCAGCTTGGCCTGGGACAGCTCTGAGGGGCAGTTCTTC
CASSLAWDSSEGQFF
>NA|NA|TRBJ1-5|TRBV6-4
TGTGCCAGCAGCCCGTGGGGGGGTAGCCAGCCCCAGCATTTT
CASSPWGGSQPQHF
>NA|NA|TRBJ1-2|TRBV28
TGTGCCAGCAGTCTAGGACAGTCTAACTATGGCTACACCTTC
CASSLGQSNYGYTF
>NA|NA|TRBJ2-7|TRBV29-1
TGCAGCGTTGAACTGCTGGCCAGTGGGACCTACGAGCAGTACTTC
CSVELLASGTYEQYF
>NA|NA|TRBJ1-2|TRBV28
TGTGCCAGCAGTTTGCCAGGGCTAATCGGGGGCTACACCTTC
CASSLPGLIGGYTF
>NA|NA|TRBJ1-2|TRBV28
TGTGCCAGCAGAAACTGGGAGGGACTTTCAGATAACTATGGCTACACCTTC
CASRNWEGLSDNYGYTF
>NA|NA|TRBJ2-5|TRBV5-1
TGCGCCAGCAGCACCCCTTCCCCAGAGACCCAGTACTTC
CASSTPSPETQYF
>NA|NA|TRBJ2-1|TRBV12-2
TGTGCAAGTCGCTTAACGCTAGCGGTCTCCTACAATGAGCAGTTCTTC
CASRLTLAVSYNEQFF
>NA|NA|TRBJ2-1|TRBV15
TGTGCCACCAGCAGATCGATTGGTCTCTACAATGAGCAGTTCTTC
CATSRSIGLYNEQFF
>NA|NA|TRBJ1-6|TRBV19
TGTGCCAGTACGATGGGCTCCTATAATTCACCCCTCCACTTT
CASTMGSYNSPLHF
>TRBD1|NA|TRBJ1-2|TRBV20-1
TGCAGCGGTTCAGGGGGATATGGCTACACCTTC
CSGSGGYGYTF
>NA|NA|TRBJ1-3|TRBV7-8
TGTGCCAGCAGTCTGGGGGGTTACAACTCTGGAAACACCATATATTTT
CASSLGGYNSGNTIYF
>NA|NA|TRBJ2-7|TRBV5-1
TGCGCCAGCAGCTTGCCGCCCTACGAGCAGTACTTC
CASSLPPYEQYF
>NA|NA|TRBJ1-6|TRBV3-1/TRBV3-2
TGTGCCAGCAGCCAAGTTGCAGGTTCTTATAATTCACCCCTCCACTTT
CASSQVAGSYNSPLHF
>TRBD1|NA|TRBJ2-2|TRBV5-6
TGTGCCAAGCCCGGGACAGGGCATACCGGGGAGCTGTTTTTT
CAKPGTGHTGELFF
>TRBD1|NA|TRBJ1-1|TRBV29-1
TGCAGCGTTCGGGACAGCAGAACTGAAGCTTTCTTT
CSVRDSRTEAFF
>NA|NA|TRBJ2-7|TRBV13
TGTGCCAGCAGTCTTGACGGGAGTGGATACGAGCAGTACTTC
CASSLDGSGYEQYF
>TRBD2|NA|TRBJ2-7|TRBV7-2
TGTGCCAGCAGCTCAAGAGCGGGAGTAGGATACGAGCAGTACTTC
CASSSRAGVGYEQYF
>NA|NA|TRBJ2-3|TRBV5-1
TGCGCCAGCAGCTTGGGGCAATCTAGCACAGATACGCAGTATTTT
CASSLGQSSTDTQYF
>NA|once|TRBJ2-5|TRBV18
TGTGCCAGCTCACCACCGGTCATCGAGACCCAGTACTTC
CASSPPVIETQYF
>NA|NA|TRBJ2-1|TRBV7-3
TGTGCCAGCAGCTTAAGTCCCAACAATGAGCAGTTCTTC
CASSLSPNNEQFF
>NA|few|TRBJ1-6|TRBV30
TGTGCCTGGAGTGACCCACCGAGAAGCTCCTATAATTCACCCCTCCACTTT
CAWSDPPRSSYNSPLHF
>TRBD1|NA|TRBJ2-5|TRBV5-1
TGCGCCAGCAGCTTGGGTGGTGTCAGGGGGCAAGAGACCCAGTACTTC
CASSLGGVRGQETQYF
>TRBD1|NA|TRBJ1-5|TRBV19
TGTGCCAGTAGGATAAGGACAGGTCTTAGCAATCAGCCCCAGCATTTT
CASRIRTGLSNQPQHF
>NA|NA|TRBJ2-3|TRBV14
TGTGCCAGCAGCCAAGATGTGGTAATAGGCGGCGACACAGATACGCAGTATTTT
CASSQDVVIGGDTDTQYF
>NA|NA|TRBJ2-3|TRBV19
TGTGCCGCGGCAACAGGAGATACGCAGTATTTT
CAAATGDTQYF
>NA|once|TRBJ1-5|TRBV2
TGTGCCAGCAATACAGGGAACAATCAGCCCCAGCATTTT
CASNTGNNQPQHF
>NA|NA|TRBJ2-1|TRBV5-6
TGTGCCAGCAGCTTGGAAAATACGAATGAGCAGTTCTTC
CASSLENTNEQFF
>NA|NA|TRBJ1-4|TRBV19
TGTGCCAGTAGTCTAACCCGCAGAGGGGGATCTAATGAAAAACTGTTTTTT
CASSLTRRGGSNEKLFF
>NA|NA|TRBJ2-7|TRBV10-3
TGTGCCATCAGTGAGTCGACTCTTGTCTACGAGCAGTACTTC
CAISESTLVYEQYF
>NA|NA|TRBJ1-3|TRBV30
TGTGCCTGGAGCCGTGGGACCGGGGGAAACACCATATATTTT
CAWSRGTGGNTIYF